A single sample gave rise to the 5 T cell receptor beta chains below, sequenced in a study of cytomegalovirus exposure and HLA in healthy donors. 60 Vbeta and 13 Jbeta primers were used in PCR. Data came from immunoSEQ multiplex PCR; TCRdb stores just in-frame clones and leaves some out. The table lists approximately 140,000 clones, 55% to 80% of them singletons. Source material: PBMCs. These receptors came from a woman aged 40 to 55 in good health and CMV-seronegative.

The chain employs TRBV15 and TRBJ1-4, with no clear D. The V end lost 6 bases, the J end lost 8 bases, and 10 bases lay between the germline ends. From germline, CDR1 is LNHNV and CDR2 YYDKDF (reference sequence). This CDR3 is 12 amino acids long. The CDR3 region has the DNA TGTGCCACCAGTTGGAGTGGGGAAAAACTGTTTTTT. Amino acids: CATSWSGEKLFF.

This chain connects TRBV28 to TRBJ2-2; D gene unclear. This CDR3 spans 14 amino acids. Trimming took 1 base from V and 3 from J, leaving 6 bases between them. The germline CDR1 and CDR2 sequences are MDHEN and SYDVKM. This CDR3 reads CASSLFGYTGELFF. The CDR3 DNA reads TGTGCCAGCAGTTTATTTGGCTACACCGGGGAGCTGTTTTTT.

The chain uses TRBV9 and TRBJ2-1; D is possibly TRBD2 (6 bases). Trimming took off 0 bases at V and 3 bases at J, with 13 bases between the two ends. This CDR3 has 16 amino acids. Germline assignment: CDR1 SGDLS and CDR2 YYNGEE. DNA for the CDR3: TGTGCCAGCAGCGTAGGTTGGGGACTGGGCTACAATGAGCAGTTCTTC. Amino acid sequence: CASSVGWGLGYNEQFF.

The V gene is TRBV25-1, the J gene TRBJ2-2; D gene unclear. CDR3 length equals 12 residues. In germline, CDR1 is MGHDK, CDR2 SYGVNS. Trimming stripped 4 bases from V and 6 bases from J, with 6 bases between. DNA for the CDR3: TGTGCCAGCAGTGGATCAGCCGGGGAGCTGTTTTTT. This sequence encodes CASSGSAGELFF.

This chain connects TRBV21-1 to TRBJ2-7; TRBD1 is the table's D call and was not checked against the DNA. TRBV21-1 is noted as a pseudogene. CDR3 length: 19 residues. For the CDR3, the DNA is TGTGCCAGCAGCAAACGCGCTGGGAATCAAGGACAGGCCGCTACGAAGCAGTACGTC. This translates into CASSKRAGNQGQAATKQYV.